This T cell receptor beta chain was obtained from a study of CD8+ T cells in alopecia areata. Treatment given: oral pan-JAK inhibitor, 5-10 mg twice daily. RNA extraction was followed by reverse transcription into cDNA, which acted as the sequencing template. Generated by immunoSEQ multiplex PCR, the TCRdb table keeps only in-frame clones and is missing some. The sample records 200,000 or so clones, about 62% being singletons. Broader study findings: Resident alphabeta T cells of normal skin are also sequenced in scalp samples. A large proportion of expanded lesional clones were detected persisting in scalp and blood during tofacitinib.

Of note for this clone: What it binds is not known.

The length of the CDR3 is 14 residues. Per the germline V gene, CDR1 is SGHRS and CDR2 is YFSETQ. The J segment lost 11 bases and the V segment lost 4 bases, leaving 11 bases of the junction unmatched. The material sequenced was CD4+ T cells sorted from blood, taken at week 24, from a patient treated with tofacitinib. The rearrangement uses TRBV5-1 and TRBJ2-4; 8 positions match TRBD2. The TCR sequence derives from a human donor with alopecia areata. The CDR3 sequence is CASSTDQREFLQYF. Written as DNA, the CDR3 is TGCGCCAGCAGCACCGATCAGCGGGAGTTCCTTCAGTACTTC.